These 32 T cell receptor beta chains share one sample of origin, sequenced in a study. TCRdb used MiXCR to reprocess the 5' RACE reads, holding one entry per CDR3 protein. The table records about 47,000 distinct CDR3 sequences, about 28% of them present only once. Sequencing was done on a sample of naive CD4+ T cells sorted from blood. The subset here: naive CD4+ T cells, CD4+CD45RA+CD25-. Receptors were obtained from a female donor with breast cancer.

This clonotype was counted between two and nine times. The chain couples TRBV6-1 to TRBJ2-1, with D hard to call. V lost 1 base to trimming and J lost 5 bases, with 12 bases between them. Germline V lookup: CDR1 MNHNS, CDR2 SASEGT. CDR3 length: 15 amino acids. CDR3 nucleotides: TGTGCCAGCAGTGAAGAGTACGGGTACAACAATGAGCAGTTCTTC. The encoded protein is CASSEEYGYNNEQFF.

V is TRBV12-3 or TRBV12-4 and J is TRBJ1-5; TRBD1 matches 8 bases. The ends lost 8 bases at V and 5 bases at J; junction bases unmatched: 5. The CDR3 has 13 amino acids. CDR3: CASATGGHQPQHF. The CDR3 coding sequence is TGTGCCAGCGCCACAGGGGGGCATCAGCCCCAGCATTTT.

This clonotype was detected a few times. CDR3 sequence reads: CASSGDRGGEQFF. The CDR3 nucleotides are TGTGCCAGCAGCGGGGACAGGGGAGGAGAGCAGTTCTTC. V and J are TRBV7-6 and TRBJ2-1, with TRBD1 identical over 10 bases. Per the germline V gene, CDR1 is SGHVS and CDR2 is FNYEAQ. The CDR3 is 13 amino acids. J lost 10 bases, V lost 5 bases, and 5 bases had no gene match.

CDR3 region: CASSSTGAGFSGANVLTF. In nucleotides, the CDR3 is TGTGCCAGCAGTTCGACAGGGGCTGGGTTCTCTGGGGCCAACGTCCTGACTTTC. The chain employs TRBV28 and TRBJ2-6, with 8 bases fitting TRBD1. The V and J ends lost 4 bases and 0 bases, in that order; junction bases with no gene match: 8. This CDR3 has 18 amino acids. The germline gives CDR1 MDHEN, CDR2 SYDVKM.

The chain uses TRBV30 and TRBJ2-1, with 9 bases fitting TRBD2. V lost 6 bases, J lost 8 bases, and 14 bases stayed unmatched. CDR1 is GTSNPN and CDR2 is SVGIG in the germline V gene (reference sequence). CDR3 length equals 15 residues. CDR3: CACFKAGGGKDEQFF. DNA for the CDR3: TGTGCCTGTTTCAAAGCGGGAGGTGGCAAGGATGAGCAGTTCTTC.

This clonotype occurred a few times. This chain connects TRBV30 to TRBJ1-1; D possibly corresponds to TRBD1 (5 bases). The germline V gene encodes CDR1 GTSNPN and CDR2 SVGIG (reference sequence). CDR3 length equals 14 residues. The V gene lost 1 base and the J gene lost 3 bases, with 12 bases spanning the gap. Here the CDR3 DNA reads TGTGCCTGGAGTGCTCCGGACATCTACACTGAAGCTTTCTTT. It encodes CAWSAPDIYTEAFF.

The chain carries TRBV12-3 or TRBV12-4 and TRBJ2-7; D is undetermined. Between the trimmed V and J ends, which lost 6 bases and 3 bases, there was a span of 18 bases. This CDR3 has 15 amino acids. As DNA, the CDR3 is TGTGCCAGCAGCCCACGACTCTCTTGGGTCTACGAGCAGTACTTC. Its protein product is CASSPRLSWVYEQYF.

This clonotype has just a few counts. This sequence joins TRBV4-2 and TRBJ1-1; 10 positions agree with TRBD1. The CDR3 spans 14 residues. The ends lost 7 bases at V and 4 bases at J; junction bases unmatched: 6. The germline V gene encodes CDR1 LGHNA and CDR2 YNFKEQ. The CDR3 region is CASTHDRGPTEAFF. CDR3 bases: TGTGCCAGCACCCACGACAGGGGGCCCACTGAAGCTTTCTTT.

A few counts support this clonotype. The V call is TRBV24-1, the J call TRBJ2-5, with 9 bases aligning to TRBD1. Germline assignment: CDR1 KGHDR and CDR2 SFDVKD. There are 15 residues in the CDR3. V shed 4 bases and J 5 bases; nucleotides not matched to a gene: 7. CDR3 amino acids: CATSEPGQGRETQYF. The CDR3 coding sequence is TGTGCCACCAGTGAACCGGGACAGGGACGGGAGACCCAGTACTTC.

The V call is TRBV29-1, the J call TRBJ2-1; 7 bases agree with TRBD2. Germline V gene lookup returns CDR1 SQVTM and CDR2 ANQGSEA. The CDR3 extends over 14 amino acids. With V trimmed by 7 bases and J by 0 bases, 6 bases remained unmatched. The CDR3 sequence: CSDDGRSSYNEQFF. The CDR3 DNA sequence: TGCAGCGACGACGGGAGGAGCTCCTACAATGAGCAGTTCTTC.

The CDR3 DNA follows: TGTGCCAGCAGTCCTAGCGGGGTACACAATGAGCAGTTCTTC. Its translation: CASSPSGVHNEQFF. This chain connects TRBV12-3 or TRBV12-4 to TRBJ2-1; 9 bases match TRBD2. The V gene end was trimmed by 5 bases and the J gene end by 5 bases; junction bases not matched to a gene: 4. The CDR3 runs 14 residues.

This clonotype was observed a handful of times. As DNA, the CDR3 is TGTGCCAGCAGTTTAAGTGGAGGTGATACGCAGTATTTT. Translation gives CASSLSGGDTQYF. V gene TRBV12-3 or TRBV12-4 combines with J gene TRBJ2-3, with D tentatively TRBD2 (5 bases). Deletions cut 2 bases from V and 6 bases from J, with 9 bases between. This CDR3 has 13 amino acids.

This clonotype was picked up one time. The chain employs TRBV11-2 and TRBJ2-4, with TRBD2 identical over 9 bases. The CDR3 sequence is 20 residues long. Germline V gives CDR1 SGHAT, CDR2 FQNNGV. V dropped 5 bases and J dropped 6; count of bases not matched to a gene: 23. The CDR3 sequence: CASSPQYFFEREEWRNIQYF. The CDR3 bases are TGTGCCAGCAGCCCCCAGTATTTTTTTGAGCGGGAGGAATGGAGAAACATTCAGTACTTC.

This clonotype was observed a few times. This CDR3 reads CSVDGVRGGDTQYF. CDR3 sequence (DNA): TGCAGCGTTGACGGTGTCAGGGGAGGAGATACGCAGTATTTT. The rearrangement uses TRBV29-1 and TRBJ2-3, with D perhaps matching TRBD1 or TRBD2 (6 bases each). V dropped 3 bases and J dropped 5 bases, with 15 bases sitting between them. The CDR3 consists of 14 residues. Germline CDR1 SQVTM, CDR2 ANQGSEA.

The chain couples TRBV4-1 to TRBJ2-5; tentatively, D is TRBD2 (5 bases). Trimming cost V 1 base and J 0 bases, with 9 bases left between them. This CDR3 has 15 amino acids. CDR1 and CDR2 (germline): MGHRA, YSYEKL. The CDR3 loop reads CASSQVRGNQETQYF. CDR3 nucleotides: TGCGCCAGCAGCCAAGTTAGAGGGAACCAAGAGACCCAGTACTTC.

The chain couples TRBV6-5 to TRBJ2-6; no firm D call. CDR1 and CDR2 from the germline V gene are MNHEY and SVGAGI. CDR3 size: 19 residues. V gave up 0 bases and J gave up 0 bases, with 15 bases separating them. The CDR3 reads CASSYSITGLFSGANVLTF. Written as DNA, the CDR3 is TGTGCCAGCAGTTACTCGATAACCGGTCTTTTCTCTGGGGCCAACGTCCTGACTTTC.

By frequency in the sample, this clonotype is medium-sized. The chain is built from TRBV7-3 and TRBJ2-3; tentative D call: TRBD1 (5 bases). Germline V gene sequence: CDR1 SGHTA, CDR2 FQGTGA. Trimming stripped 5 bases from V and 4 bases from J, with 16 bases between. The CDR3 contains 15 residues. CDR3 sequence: CASSRQQGVADTQYF. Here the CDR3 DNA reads TGTGCCAGCAGCCGCCAGCAGGGTGTCGCAGATACGCAGTATTTT.

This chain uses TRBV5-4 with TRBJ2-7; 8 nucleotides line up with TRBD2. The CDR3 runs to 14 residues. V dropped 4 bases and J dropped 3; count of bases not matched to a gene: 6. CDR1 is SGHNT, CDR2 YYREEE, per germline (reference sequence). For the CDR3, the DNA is TGTGCCAGCAGCCCGGGACTAGGTAACTACGAGCAGTACTTC. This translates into CASSPGLGNYEQYF.

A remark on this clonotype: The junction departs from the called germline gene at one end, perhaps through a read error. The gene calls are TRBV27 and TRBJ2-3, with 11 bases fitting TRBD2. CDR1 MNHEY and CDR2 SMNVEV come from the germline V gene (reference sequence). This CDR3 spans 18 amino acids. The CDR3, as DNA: TGTGCCAGCAGTTTCGCCCCGGGACTAGCGGAATCCACAGATAGGCAGTATTTT. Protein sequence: CASSFAPGLAESTDRQYF.

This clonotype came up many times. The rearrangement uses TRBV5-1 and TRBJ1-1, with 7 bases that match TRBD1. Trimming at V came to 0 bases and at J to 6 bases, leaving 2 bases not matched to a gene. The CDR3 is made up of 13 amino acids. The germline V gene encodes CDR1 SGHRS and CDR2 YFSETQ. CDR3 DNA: TGCGCCAGCAGCTTGGGACAGGGCGCTGAAGCTTTCTTT. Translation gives CASSLGQGAEAFF.

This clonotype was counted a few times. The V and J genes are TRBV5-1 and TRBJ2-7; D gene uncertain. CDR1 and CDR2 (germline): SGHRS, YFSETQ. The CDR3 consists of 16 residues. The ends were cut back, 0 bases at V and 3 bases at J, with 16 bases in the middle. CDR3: CASSLALDFGLYEQYF. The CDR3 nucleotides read TGCGCCAGCAGCTTGGCTCTAGACTTCGGTCTCTACGAGCAGTACTTC.

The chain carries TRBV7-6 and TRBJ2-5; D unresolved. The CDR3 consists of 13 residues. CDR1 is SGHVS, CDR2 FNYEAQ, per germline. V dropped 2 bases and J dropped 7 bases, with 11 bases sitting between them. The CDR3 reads CASSLRALGTQYF. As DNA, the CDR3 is TGTGCCAGCAGCTTACGGGCCCTGGGGACCCAGTACTTC.

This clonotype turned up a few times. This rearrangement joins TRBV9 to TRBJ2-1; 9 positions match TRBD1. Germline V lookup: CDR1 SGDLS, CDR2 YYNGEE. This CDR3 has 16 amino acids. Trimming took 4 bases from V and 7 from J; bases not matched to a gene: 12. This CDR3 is CASSPLRDRGANEQFF. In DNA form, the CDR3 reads TGTGCCAGCAGCCCTCTCCGAGACAGGGGGGCAAATGAGCAGTTCTTC. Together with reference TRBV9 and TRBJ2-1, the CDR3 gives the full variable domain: DSGVTQTPKHLITATGQRVTLRCSPRSGDLSVYWYQQSLDQGLQFLIQYYNGEERAKGNILERFSAQQFPDLHSELNLSSLELGDSALYFCASSPLRDRGANEQFFGPGTRLTVL.

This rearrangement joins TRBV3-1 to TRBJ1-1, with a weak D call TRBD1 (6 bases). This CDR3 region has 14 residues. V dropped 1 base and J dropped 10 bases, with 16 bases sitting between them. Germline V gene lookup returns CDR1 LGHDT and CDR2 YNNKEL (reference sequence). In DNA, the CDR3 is TGTGCCAGCAGCCAAGGAGGCCAGGGAGGGGGAGCTTTCTTT. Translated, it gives CASSQGGQGGGAFF.

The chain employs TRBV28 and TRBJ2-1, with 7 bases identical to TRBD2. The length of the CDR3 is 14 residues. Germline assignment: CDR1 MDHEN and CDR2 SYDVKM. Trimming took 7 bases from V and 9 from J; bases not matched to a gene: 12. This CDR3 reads CASNPGGLSGEQFF. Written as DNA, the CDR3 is TGTGCCAGCAACCCCGGGGGACTATCCGGTGAGCAGTTCTTC.

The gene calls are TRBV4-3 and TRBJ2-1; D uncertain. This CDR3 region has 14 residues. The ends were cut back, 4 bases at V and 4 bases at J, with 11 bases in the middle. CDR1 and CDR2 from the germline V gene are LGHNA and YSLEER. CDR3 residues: CASSRSDGYNEQFF. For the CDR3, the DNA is TGCGCCAGCAGCCGTTCGGACGGATACAATGAGCAGTTCTTC.

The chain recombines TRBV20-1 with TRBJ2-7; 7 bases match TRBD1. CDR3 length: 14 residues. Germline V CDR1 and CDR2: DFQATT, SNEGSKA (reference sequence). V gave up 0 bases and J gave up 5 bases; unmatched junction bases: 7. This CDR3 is CSARDDRTGNEQYF. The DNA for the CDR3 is TGCAGTGCTAGAGATGACAGGACAGGCAACGAGCAGTACTTC.

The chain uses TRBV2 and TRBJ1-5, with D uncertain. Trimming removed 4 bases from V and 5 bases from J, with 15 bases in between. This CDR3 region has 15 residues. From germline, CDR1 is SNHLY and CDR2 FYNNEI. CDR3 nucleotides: TGTGCCAGCAGTGCCCTCCTAGGGCTAGATCAGCCCCAGCATTTT. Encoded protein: CASSALLGLDQPQHF.

In DNA, the CDR3 is TGTGCCAGCAGCCGGTCGGGGGGAGCCTATGGCTACACCTTC. It codes for CASSRSGGAYGYTF. The chain is built from TRBV7-8 and TRBJ1-2, with a possible D match to TRBD1 (5 bases). CDR3 length equals 14 residues. Trimming stripped 5 bases from V and 4 bases from J, with 14 bases between. Germline V lookup: CDR1 SGHVS, CDR2 FQNEAQ.

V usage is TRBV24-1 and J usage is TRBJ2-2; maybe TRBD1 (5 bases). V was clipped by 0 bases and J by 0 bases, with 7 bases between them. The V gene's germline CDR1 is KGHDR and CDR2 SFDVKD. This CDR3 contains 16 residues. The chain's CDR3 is CATSDLVTANTGELFF. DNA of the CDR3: TGTGCCACCAGTGATTTGGTGACAGCGAACACCGGGGAGCTGTTTTTT.

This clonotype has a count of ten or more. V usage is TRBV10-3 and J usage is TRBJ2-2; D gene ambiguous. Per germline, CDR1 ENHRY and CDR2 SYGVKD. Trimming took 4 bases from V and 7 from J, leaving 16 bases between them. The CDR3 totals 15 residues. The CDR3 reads CAISGSGPNGGELFF. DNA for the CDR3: TGTGCCATCAGTGGGTCTGGTCCCAACGGCGGGGAGCTGTTTTTT.

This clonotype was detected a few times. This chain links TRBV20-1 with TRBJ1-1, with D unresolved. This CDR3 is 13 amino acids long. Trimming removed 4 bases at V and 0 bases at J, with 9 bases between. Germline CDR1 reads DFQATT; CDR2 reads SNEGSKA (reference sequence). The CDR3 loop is CSATGVLNTEAFF. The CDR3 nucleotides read TGCAGTGCTACGGGCGTATTGAACACTGAAGCTTTCTTT.